Shown below are 19 T cell receptor beta chains from a single sample sequenced in a study of cytomegalovirus exposure and HLA in healthy donors. In the PCR, 60 Vbeta and 13 Jbeta primers were used. Assay used: immunoSEQ multiplex PCR; TCRdb lists only in-frame clones, some missing. The table shows about 96,000 clones, with 65% to 85% occurring only once. Specimen: PBMCs. The receptors were sampled from a woman in her 70s in good health and CMV-seropositive.

The rearrangement uses TRBV5-5 and TRBJ1-1; no clear D gene. Trimming took 0 bases from V and 4 from J, leaving 10 bases between them. CDR3 size: 14 residues. Germline loops: CDR1 SGHKS, CDR2 YYEKEE (reference sequence). CDR3 protein: CASSLVGEGTEAFF. CDR3 in DNA: TGTGCCAGCAGCTTGGTTGGCGAGGGCACTGAAGCTTTCTTT.

This clone was detected only a few times. The CDR3 reads CASSLSTAGNTIYF. CDR3 in DNA: TGTGCCAGCAGTTTGAGTACAGCTGGAAACACCATATATTTT. This rearrangement joins TRBV27 to TRBJ1-3, with D uncertain. Looked up from germline, CDR1 is MNHEY and CDR2 is SMNVEV (reference sequence). The V gene lost 3 bases and the J gene lost 2 bases, with 8 bases spanning the gap. The CDR3 is made up of 14 amino acids.

For this clone: Distinct nucleotide sequences in the sample also encode this CDR3. The gene calls are TRBV7-2 and TRBJ1-6; weak D call: TRBD1 (6 bases). The CDR3 totals 16 residues. Trimming removed 4 bases from V and 9 bases from J, with 19 bases in between. Looked up from germline, CDR1 is SGHTA and CDR2 is FQGNSA. CDR3 region: CASSSSQLGAGSPLHF. The CDR3 coding sequence is TGTGCCAGCAGCTCGAGCCAGCTGGGGGCCGGTTCACCCCTCCACTTT.

This chain uses TRBV7-8 with TRBJ2-5; a possible D gene is TRBD1 (6 bases). The DNA end is a closer match to TRBJ2-7, so the J assignment may be wrong. CDR3 length: 14 amino acids. Germline values: CDR1 SGHVS, CDR2 FQNEAQ. CDR3 sequence reads: CASSPTTGTYEQYF. The CDR3 DNA reads TGTGCCAGCAGCCCGACGACAGGAACCTACGAGCAGTACTTC.

V and J are TRBV2 and TRBJ1-2; 11 nucleotides agree with TRBD1. Germline V CDR1 and CDR2: SNHLY, FYNNEI. The CDR3 is 15 residues long. The ends lost 4 bases at V and 3 bases at J; junction bases unmatched: 4. CDR3 loop: CASSGRTGGYYGYTF. In DNA, the CDR3 is TGTGCCAGCAGTGGACGGACAGGGGGCTACTATGGCTACACCTTC.

This sequence joins TRBV5-5 and TRBJ1-2; a weak D match, TRBD1 (5 bases). This CDR3 spans 14 amino acids. V gave up 1 base and J gave up 2 bases, with 9 bases separating them. Germline values: CDR1 SGHKS, CDR2 YYEKEE (reference sequence). CDR3 DNA: TGTGCCAGCAGCTTGTCCCAGGGAAACTATGGCTACACCTTC. This codes for CASSLSQGNYGYTF.

This clone occurred a few times. This chain links TRBV15 with TRBJ2-1, with TRBD1 as a possible D gene (7 bases). CDR3 length equals 14 residues. V shed 8 bases and J shed 5 bases, with 16 bases lying between them. Germline lookup yields CDR1 LNHNV and CDR2 YYDKDF (reference sequence). The CDR3 loop reads CATASGGRNNEQFF. CDR3 in DNA: TGTGCCACCGCTTCAGGGGGGAGGAACAATGAGCAGTTCTTC.

This clone has a handful of counts. The chain uses TRBV7-3 and TRBJ2-7, with TRBD1 matching over 8 bases. The CDR3 runs to 13 residues. Germline V lookup: CDR1 SGHTA, CDR2 FQGTGA. Unmatched junction bases numbered 4, after V lost 0 bases and J lost 9 bases. CDR3 region: CASSLTAGGAQYF. The CDR3 region has the DNA TGTGCCAGCAGCTTAACAGCAGGGGGCGCGCAGTACTTC.

The V gene is TRBV7-9, the J gene TRBJ1-4; no definite D call. V was cut by 6 bases and J by 7 bases, with 15 bases left in between. CDR3 length: 14 amino acids. Germline V gene sequence: CDR1 SEHNR, CDR2 FQNEAQ (reference sequence). Written as DNA, the CDR3 is TGTGCCAGCAGTATCACGGGAGCAGGTGAAAAACTGTTTTTT. It is translated as CASSITGAGEKLFF. The entire variable domain, with the rest obtained from reference TRBV7-9 and TRBJ1-4, is as follows: DTGVSQNPRHKITKRGQNVTFRCDPISEHNRLYWYRQTLGQGPEFLTYFQNEAQLEKSRLLSDRFSAERPKGSFSTLEIQRTEQGDSAMYLCASSITGAGEKLFFGSGTQLSVL.

The chain recombines TRBV5-1 with TRBJ2-7; 8 bases fit TRBD2. The germline V gene has CDR1 SGHRS and CDR2 YFSETQ. The CDR3 contains 13 residues. Trimming at V came to 7 bases and at J to 3 bases, leaving 6 bases not matched to a gene. The CDR3 is CASGPRGGYEQYF. In DNA, the CDR3 is TGCGCCAGCGGGCCCCGGGGGGGCTACGAGCAGTACTTC.

The chain recombines TRBV7-2 with TRBJ2-1; perhaps TRBD1 as D (5 bases). Trimming removed 3 bases at V and 4 bases at J, with 13 bases between. Germline V gene sequence: CDR1 SGHTA, CDR2 FQGNSA. The CDR3 has 15 residues. The CDR3 nucleotides read TGTGCCAGCAGCTTTGGTGGGGCCCCTTACAATGAGCAGTTCTTC. It is translated as CASSFGGAPYNEQFF.

This clone was seen once. CDR3 DNA sequence: TGCGCCAGCAGCCAAGATGAGGCCCCCTACGAGCAGTACTTC. This translates into CASSQDEAPYEQYF. V is TRBV4-1 and J is TRBJ2-7, with no clear D. V lost 0 bases to trimming and J lost 2 bases, with 8 bases between them. CDR3 length equals 14 residues. Looked up from germline, CDR1 is MGHRA and CDR2 is YSYEKL.

The rearrangement joins TRBV7-9 to TRBJ1-5; 7 bases are shared with TRBD1. The CDR3 covers 14 residues. Trimming took 6 bases from V and 5 from J; bases not matched to a gene: 7. CDR1 is SEHNR and CDR2 is FQNEAQ in the germline V gene (reference sequence). CDR3 loop: CASSPDRVDQPQHF. The DNA of the CDR3 is TGTGCCAGCAGTCCAGACAGGGTGGATCAGCCCCAGCATTTT.

This clone was picked up a small number of times. V gene TRBV2 combines with J gene TRBJ2-1, with 7 bases identical to TRBD1. CDR1 is SNHLY, CDR2 FYNNEI, per germline. The CDR3 has 12 amino acids. Losses at the gene ends were 6 bases for V and 12 bases for J; bases not matched to a gene: 8. The CDR3 here is CASRVQGYGQFF. CDR3 DNA: TGTGCCAGCAGGGTACAGGGGTATGGGCAGTTCTTC.

The chain couples TRBV27 to TRBJ2-1; D is unresolved. Trimming left V 3 bases short and J 0 bases short, with 9 bases between. There are 15 residues in the CDR3. From germline, CDR1 is MNHEY and CDR2 SMNVEV (reference sequence). DNA for the CDR3: TGTGCCAGCAGTTTTGTCCCGAGCTCCTACAATGAGCAGTTCTTC. Its translation: CASSFVPSSYNEQFF.

The V call is TRBV18, the J call TRBJ2-4, with unresolved D. Trimming removed 3 bases at V and 0 bases at J, with 12 bases between. The CDR3 extends over 16 amino acids. The germline gives CDR1 KGHSH, CDR2 LQKENI. CDR3 bases: TGTGCCAGCTCACCGGCCCCGCTCGTAGCCAAAAACATTCAGTACTTC. This encodes CASSPAPLVAKNIQYF.

J is TRBJ1-5 and V is TRBV6-6; unclear D gene. Per germline, CDR1 MNHNY and CDR2 SVGAGI (reference sequence). The CDR3 runs to 15 residues. Deletions cut 2 bases from V and 6 bases from J, with 14 bases between. The CDR3 region has the DNA TGTGCCAGCAGTTACATCGAGAGTCGAGGTCAGCCCCAGCATTTT. It encodes CASSYIESRGQPQHF.

This clone has a single count. V usage is TRBV6-1 and J usage is TRBJ1-1, with TRBD1 matching 8 bases. J gave up 10 bases and V 4 bases, and 8 bases lay outside the gene matches. This CDR3 has 13 residues. Germline assignment: CDR1 MNHNS and CDR2 SASEGT. The CDR3 DNA is TGTGCCAGCAGTGTGGACGACAGGGGCGGAGCTTTCTTT. Amino acid sequence: CASSVDDRGGAFF.

The chain links TRBV15 to TRBJ2-7, with 11 bases that match TRBD1. V dropped 1 base and J dropped 5; count of bases not matched to a gene: 7. This CDR3 comprises 16 residues. The germline gives CDR1 LNHNV, CDR2 YYDKDF (reference sequence). The CDR3 DNA is TGTGCCACCAGCAGAGGGGCCGGGACAGGGGGTGACGAGCAGTACTTC. This encodes CATSRGAGTGGDEQYF. Together with reference TRBV15 and TRBJ2-7, the CDR3 gives the full variable domain: DAMVIQNPRYQVTQFGKPVTLSCSQTLNHNVMYWYQQKSSQAPKLLFHYYDKDFNNEADTPDNFQSRRPNTSFCFLDIRSPGLGDTAMYLCATSRGAGTGGDEQYFGPGTRLTVT.